A selection of T cell receptor beta chains follows, all from one sample in a study of T-cell reconstitution after alpha-beta-depleted transplantation in children. TCRdb re-called the PCR reads with MiXCR, one entry per CDR3 protein. The sample has a few hundred thousand distinct CDR3 sequences; 10% are singletons. Sequencing was performed on PBMCs from the stem cell graft donor, taken from the stem cell graft. The receptors were sampled from a human donor who donated a stem cell graft to a child with acute lymphoblastic leukemia. Each CDR3 is given with its conserved first and last residue. D genes are given only for firm matches.

v_gene | d_gene | len | CDR3aa
TRBV4-3 | NA | 17 | CASSQGGGSATSYEQYF
TRBV19 | NA | 11 | CASSMGTEAFF
TRBV7-2 | TRBD2 | 14 | CASKAGAHTGELFF
TRBV20-1 | TRBD1 | 14 | CSATRDRVYYGYTF
TRBV5-1 | NA | 14 | CASSPPAGGTEAFF
TRBV20-1 | TRBD2 | 16 | CSARAPTSGFNNEQFF
TRBV11-1 | NA | 19 | CASSLQGGAVTGSSYEQYF
TRBV18 | NA | 14 | CASSPGRRDEKLFF
TRBV4-1 | TRBD2 | 16 | CASSLSPGLGRDEQYF
TRBV12-3/TRBV12-4 | NA | 14 | CASSLEHSTDTQYF
TRBV6-2/TRBV6-3 | NA | 14 | CASTEVGREETQYF
TRBV20-1 | NA | 13 | CSARNPTGNEQFF
TRBV6-2/TRBV6-3 | NA | 14 | CASSEGLNMDEQFF
TRBV3-1 | NA | 12 | CASSQAGLGRDF
TRBV6-5 | NA | 14 | CASSHGDTGNTIYF
TRBV4-2 | NA | 12 | CAGSQVPGPQYF
TRBV12-3/TRBV12-4 | NA | 13 | CASSPPTHNEQFF
TRBV7-6 | TRBD1 | 15 | CASSLEGQGQETQYF
TRBV20-1 | NA | 13 | CSASNPLNNEQFF
TRBV3-1 | NA | 13 | CASSPTVGNEQFF
TRBV7-9 | NA | 13 | CASSLSYNTEAFF
TRBV7-2 | NA | 12 | CASSLDRSPQHF
TRBV18 | TRBD1 | 15 | CASSLGRQGDQPQHF
TRBV10-3 | NA | 15 | CAISEQVSSYNEQFF
TRBV28 | TRBD2 | 15 | CASSFGGGNGDTQYF
TRBV18 | NA | 17 | CASSPGSYDSGGDEQYF
TRBV4-1 | NA | 15 | CASTHRTVVENIQYF
TRBV7-8 | NA | 20 | CASGGGAHGGVRTGYNEQFF
TRBV7-2 | TRBD2 | 16 | CASSYGASGRGDTQYF
TRBV5-1 | NA | 16 | CASSFSLVSGTGELFF
TRBV5-1 | TRBD2 | 15 | CASSGGRQGEVEQYF
TRBV27 | NA | 15 | CASSPNRAGNNEQFF
TRBV11-3 | TRBD2 | 15 | CASSLETSAYNEQFF
TRBV25-1 | NA | 15 | CASSEYNRAGYEQYF
TRBV5-1 | NA | 13 | CASSLDSADTQYF
TRBV20-1 | NA | 9 | CSVAPGTYF
TRBV20-1 | NA | 16 | CSARPGGRLSNQPQHF
TRBV5-1 | TRBD2 | 15 | CASSPGTSGYNEQFF
TRBV7-9 | NA | 17 | CASSFSITPRPSYGYTF
TRBV29-1 | TRBD1 | 17 | CSVDSDRGYSGANVLTF
TRBV7-9 | NA | 16 | CASSPSPLRSRGIQCF
TRBV5-6 | NA | 16 | CASSLAAAGRSYEQYF
TRBV28 | TRBD1 | 17 | CASRPIRTGRQGIGYTF
TRBV10-1 | NA | 17 | CASRWICGHGSKNIQYF
TRBV29-1 | NA | 14 | CSVEGPGSPDTQYF
TRBV5-1 | TRBD1 | 17 | CASSLGQAFSGANVLTF
TRBV20-1 | TRBD2 | 15 | CSAGPSGMSADTQYF
TRBV9 | NA | 15 | CASSEDWSSYNEQFF